This T cell receptor beta chain was captured by sequencing in a study of shared clonotypes between healthy human individuals. With respect to this clone: Its specificity is not known.

Germline-derived CDR1 and CDR2 are SEHNR and FQNEAQ (reference sequence). V gave up 5 bases and J gave up 8 bases, with 14 bases separating them. This CDR3 comprises 13 residues. Genomic DNA of each subset was evenly split across several immunoSEQ plates. Libraries were prepared by immunoSEQ multiplex PCR; TCRdb keeps only in-frame clonotypes and omits some of them. The repertoire consists of about 380,000 clones, with 90% to 97% occurring once and the leading ten covering about 0.32%. Findings of the study overall: Generation probability values for non-shared clonotypes were lower than those for clonotypes shared by all four donors. About 5% was the fraction of naive CD4 clonotypes found shared across four donors.

Researchers reported that CD8 memory united CD45RO+ cells with CCR7-negative CD45RA+ TemRA cells. This receptor was identified in a man under 40 in good health. This chain connects TRBV7-9 to TRBJ2-3; D possibly corresponds to TRBD1 (6 bases). The material sequenced was memory CD8+ T cells sorted from blood. As to subset: CD45RO+ cells pooled with CCR7-negative TemRA cells. CDR3 loop: CASSGSGEGTQYF. In nucleotides, the CDR3 is TGTGCCAGCAGCGGCTCAGGGGAAGGTACGCAGTATTTT.